These 20 T cell receptor beta chains came from one sample sequenced in a study of blood T cells in healthy people across ages. Then a second PCR, running roughly 7 to 11 cycles, was carried out with a sample-barcoded 5' primer and a J-beta primer mix. TCRdb used MiXCR to reprocess the 5' RACE reads, holding one entry per CDR3 protein. Among 1.2 million to 1.5 million distinct CDR3 sequences listed, 55% to 75% were seen once. The specimen was blood. These receptors were taken from a young man in good health.

The chain recombines TRBV29-1 with TRBJ1-4; tentative D call: TRBD1 (5 bases). Trimming shortened V by 7 bases and J by 10 bases, and 16 bases separated the two germline ends. CDR1 SQVTM and CDR2 ANQGSEA come from the germline V gene. The CDR3 is 12 residues long. The CDR3: CSEVGGDGKLFF. In nucleotides, the CDR3 is TGCAGCGAGGTTGGCGGGGACGGAAAACTGTTTTTT.

This chain uses TRBV6-5 with TRBJ2-3, with D perhaps matching TRBD1 (6 bases). Trimming stripped 4 bases from V and 2 bases from J, with 10 bases between. Per germline, CDR1 MNHEY and CDR2 SVGAGI. The CDR3 is 14 residues long. CDR3 sequence reads: CASSLGQNTDTQYF. CDR3 bases: TGTGCCAGCAGTTTAGGACAGAACACAGATACGCAGTATTTT.

The chain uses TRBV30 and TRBJ1-2; D call uncertain. V was pared by 2 bases and J by 7 bases, with 8 bases between. This CDR3 is 11 amino acids long. Germline V gene sequence: CDR1 GTSNPN, CDR2 SVGIG (reference sequence). CDR3 loop: CAWSREGGYTF. The CDR3 region has the DNA TGTGCCTGGAGTAGGGAGGGTGGCTACACCTTC.

This chain joins TRBV12-3 or TRBV12-4 and TRBJ2-7, with TRBD1 matching 8 bases. Unmatched junction bases numbered 14, after V lost 5 bases and J lost 2 bases. The length of the CDR3 is 17 residues. The CDR3 DNA is TGTGCCAGCAGTCACCCCGTAGGACAGGGTCCCCCCTACGAGCAGTACTTC. Protein sequence: CASSHPVGQGPPYEQYF.

The chain is built from TRBV4-1 and TRBJ2-5; 9 bases are shared with TRBD2. The CDR3 totals 18 residues. CDR1 is MGHRA and CDR2 is YSYEKL in the germline V gene. With 3 bases clipped from V and 5 bases from J, the junction kept 16 bases outside the gene matches. CDR3 loop: CASSQKDAVGGRVETQYF. The CDR3 region has the DNA TGCGCCAGCAGCCAGAAGGACGCGGTAGGCGGGAGGGTTGAGACCCAGTACTTC.

V is TRBV20-1 and J is TRBJ2-5, with 9 bases that match TRBD1. The last part of the DNA fits TRBJ2-7 better; the J call may be wrong. The CDR3 totals 16 residues. Germline V CDR1 and CDR2: DFQATT, SNEGSKA (reference sequence). The CDR3 DNA reads TGCAGTGCTAGAGATCAGGGACAGGGATTAATGATCGAGCAGTACTTC. This translates into CSARDQGQGLMIEQYF.

The chain joins TRBV12-3 or TRBV12-4 to TRBJ2-1; 10 bases are shared with TRBD2. V lost 6 bases to trimming and J lost 3 bases; unmatched junction nucleotides: 5. The CDR3 has 15 residues. The CDR3 region is CASRPGTSDYNEQFF. CDR3 sequence (DNA): TGTGCCAGCAGACCCGGGACTAGCGACTACAATGAGCAGTTCTTC.

V and J are TRBV10-1 and TRBJ1-1; D unclear. The V gene's germline CDR1 is WNHNN and CDR2 SYGVQD (reference sequence). CDR3 size: 14 residues. Trimming took 6 bases from V and 4 from J, leaving 15 bases between them. The chain's CDR3 is CASRGDGESTEAFF. The CDR3 DNA follows: TGCGCCAGCAGGGGCGACGGGGAGAGCACTGAAGCTTTCTTT.

The chain has TRBV28 and TRBJ1-2; maybe TRBD1 (5 bases). CDR1 is MDHEN, CDR2 SYDVKM, per germline. This CDR3 has 16 residues. V was clipped by 3 bases and J by 0 bases, with 14 bases between them. CDR3 bases: TGTGCCAGCAGTTTGGGGTATCAGGGAGCTAACTATGGCTACACCTTC. It codes for CASSLGYQGANYGYTF.

The chain has TRBV6-2 or TRBV6-3 and TRBJ1-5; D remains ambiguous. V dropped 2 bases and J dropped 3 bases, with 14 bases sitting between them. The CDR3 sequence is 16 residues long. Germline V CDR1 and CDR2: MNHEY, SVGEGT. CDR3 amino acids: CASSYSSGEPNQPQHF. Written as DNA, the CDR3 is TGTGCCAGCAGTTACAGCAGCGGGGAACCCAATCAGCCCCAGCATTTT.

The V gene is TRBV6-1, the J gene TRBJ2-7; perhaps D is TRBD1 or TRBD2 (5 bases each). There are 16 residues in the CDR3. V was clipped by 1 base and J by 0 bases, with 13 bases between them. Germline CDR1 reads MNHNS; CDR2 reads SASEGT. CDR3 nucleotides: TGTGCCAGCAGTGAAGTTGCAGGGAGAAGCTCCTACGAGCAGTACTTC. Encoded protein: CASSEVAGRSSYEQYF.

This chain links TRBV21-1 with TRBJ1-5. TRBV21-1 constitutes a pseudogene. This CDR3 contains 11 residues. DNA for the CDR3: TGTGCCAGCAACTCCCGTCAGCCCCAGCATTTT. It yields the protein CASNSRQPQHF.

The chain has TRBV10-3 and TRBJ2-1, with 15 bases aligning to TRBD2. Germline lookup yields CDR1 ENHRY and CDR2 SYGVKD. V shed 8 bases and J 0 bases; nucleotides not matched to a gene: 5. The CDR3 totals 17 residues. CDR3 nucleotide sequence: TGTGCCATCGGACTAGCGGGAGGGCCAGTCTCCTACAATGAGCAGTTCTTC. Encoded protein: CAIGLAGGPVSYNEQFF.

This clonotype has more than one count but fewer than ten. The V and J genes are TRBV29-1 and TRBJ1-4; D is undetermined. The CDR3 length is 13 residues. Germline V gene data show CDR1 as SQVTM and CDR2 as ANQGSEA. Trimming cost V 4 bases and J 0 bases, with 6 bases left between them. CDR3 amino acids: CSVAPATNEKLFF. The CDR3 DNA reads TGCAGCGTTGCTCCCGCAACTAATGAAAAACTGTTTTTT.

The chain has TRBV3-1 and TRBJ1-1; perhaps TRBD1 as D (5 bases). Trimming removed 3 bases at V and 3 bases at J, with 14 bases between. The CDR3 has 15 residues. In germline, CDR1 is LGHDT, CDR2 YNNKEL (reference sequence). This CDR3 is CASSQGPHSHTEAFF. The DNA for the CDR3 is TGTGCCAGCAGCCAGGGGCCACACTCGCACACTGAAGCTTTCTTT.

This clonotype was observed a few times. The chain couples TRBV29-1 to TRBJ1-2; D may be TRBD1 (6 bases). Germline CDR1 reads SQVTM; CDR2 reads ANQGSEA. The V end lost 2 bases, the J end lost 8 bases, and 12 bases lay between the germline ends. The CDR3 runs to 12 residues. The CDR3: CSVENREGGYTF. Here the CDR3 DNA reads TGCAGCGTTGAAAACAGGGAAGGCGGCTACACCTTC.

The chain joins TRBV14 to TRBJ2-6; TRBD1 aligns across 7 bases. This CDR3 spans 18 amino acids. Germline V gives CDR1 SGHDN, CDR2 FVKESK. The V gene end was trimmed by 8 bases and the J gene end by 2 bases; junction bases not matched to a gene: 15. CDR3 DNA sequence: TGTGCCAGCCCTACTGGGGGACAGTTGAATCCTGGGGCCAACGTCCTGACTTTC. It encodes CASPTGGQLNPGANVLTF.

This chain links TRBV5-1 with TRBJ2-7; TRBD1 matches 7 bases. The length of the CDR3 is 16 residues. Trimming at V came to 3 bases and at J to 4 bases, leaving 13 bases not matched to a gene. The germline gives CDR1 SGHRS, CDR2 YFSETQ. CDR3 DNA sequence: TGCGCCAGCAGCTCGACAGGGCTAAATTACTTTTACGAGCAGTACTTC. Translating it yields CASSSTGLNYFYEQYF.

This clonotype has just a few counts. This rearrangement joins TRBV12-3 or TRBV12-4 to TRBJ1-6; D is ambiguous. The V end lost 3 bases, the J end lost 3 bases, and 6 bases lay between the germline ends. This CDR3 has 14 residues. The CDR3 loop reads CASSLTSYNSPLHF. DNA of the CDR3: TGTGCCAGCAGTTTGACAAGCTATAATTCACCCCTCCACTTT.

The V and J genes are TRBV10-3 and TRBJ2-4; D is perhaps TRBD1 (5 bases). The closer fit of TRBJ2-7 to the DNA end suggests the J call may be wrong. The CDR3 loop spans 13 amino acids. Per the germline V gene, CDR1 is ENHRY and CDR2 is SYGVKD. Written as DNA, the CDR3 is TGTGCCATCAGTGTGGCAGGGAAAAGCGAGCAGTACTTC. Translating it yields CAISVAGKSEQYF.